The 16 T cell receptor beta chains below all came from one sample that was sequenced in a study of T cells in Graves' hyperthyroidism and ophthalmopathy. Amplification targeted TCR beta CDR3 regions from RNA transcripts. Initially, a first-round RT-PCR of the TCR CDR3 employed the HTBI primer set. In TCRdb, the multiplex PCR reads were re-called with MiXCR into one record per CDR3 protein. The repertoire includes some 350,000 distinct CDR3 sequences, 20% to 25% of them detected once, and around 79% sits in the top ten. Material: blood. The receptor set was obtained from a man in his fifties with Graves' hyperthyroidism.

This clonotype was counted a few times. V gene TRBV5-4 combines with J gene TRBJ2-5, with D perhaps matching TRBD1 (6 bases). Trimming shortened V by 0 bases and J by 5 bases, and 14 bases separated the two germline ends. CDR3 size: 15 residues. Germline CDR1 SGHNT, CDR2 YYREEE (reference sequence). The CDR3 sequence is CASSLVGGTGETQYF. The CDR3 bases are TGTGCCAGCAGCTTGGTAGGGGGTACCGGCGAGACCCAGTACTTC.

This clonotype has at least ten counts. This chain connects TRBV27 to TRBJ2-7; the D gene is possibly TRBD2 (6 bases). Germline CDR1 is MNHEY and CDR2 is SMNVEV (reference sequence). V gave up 3 bases and J gave up 4 bases, with 13 bases separating them. The CDR3 covers 14 residues. The CDR3 coding sequence is TGTGCCAGCAGTTTGGGGCAGGGAGGTTACGAGCAGTACTTC. Amino acids: CASSLGQGGYEQYF.

The chain is built from TRBV7-9 and TRBJ2-1; 11 positions agree with TRBD2. Trimming cost V 3 bases and J 10 bases; bases outside gene matches: 8. The germline CDR1 and CDR2 sequences are SEHNR and FQNEAQ (reference sequence). There are 15 residues in the CDR3. The CDR3 here is CASSFSTSGVEEQFF. CDR3 nucleotides: TGTGCCAGCAGCTTTTCGACTAGCGGGGTGGAAGAGCAGTTCTTC.

This clonotype has only a few counts. The V call is TRBV7-2, the J call TRBJ2-3; no clear D gene. The CDR3 loop spans 16 amino acids. In germline, CDR1 is SGHTA, CDR2 FQGNSA. V was shortened by 5 bases and J by 2 bases, with 17 bases between the two germline ends. CDR3 sequence (DNA): TGTGCCAGCAGCCAAGTGGGGTTCAGCCTCACAGATACGCAGTATTTT. It codes for CASSQVGFSLTDTQYF.

The genes are TRBV29-1 and TRBJ2-3; 7 nucleotides align to TRBD2. The CDR3 loop spans 12 amino acids. CDR1 and CDR2 (germline): SQVTM, ANQGSEA. J was trimmed by 6 bases and V by 4 bases; bases with no gene match: 4. CDR3 sequence reads: CSVVTSADTQYF. The CDR3 DNA reads as TGCAGCGTTGTTACTAGCGCGGATACGCAGTATTTT.

This clonotype occurred many times. The chain recombines TRBV12-3 or TRBV12-4 with TRBJ2-5; D perhaps matches TRBD2 (6 bases). The CDR3 has 15 amino acids. V lost 6 bases and J 3 bases, leaving 17 bases between the germline ends. CDR3 in DNA: TGTGCCAGCAGCATTACCGGGACTCGGGAAGAGACCCAGTACTTC. Its protein is CASSITGTREETQYF.

The chain employs TRBV3-1 and TRBJ2-1; the D gene could be TRBD1 or TRBD2 (5 bases each). The CDR3 runs to 17 residues. In germline, CDR1 is LGHDT, CDR2 YNNKEL (reference sequence). V gave up 1 base and J gave up 3 bases, with 16 bases separating them. CDR3 DNA sequence: TGTGCCAGCAGCCAAGGCCTGGGGACCACTCTCTACAATGAGCAGTTCTTC. It yields the protein CASSQGLGTTLYNEQFF.

The chain carries TRBV12-3 or TRBV12-4 and TRBJ2-2; TRBD1 matches 8 bases. After removal of 4 bases from V and 4 bases from J, the junction contained 5 bases not matched to a gene. The CDR3 totals 15 residues. CDR3: CASSSQGASTGELFF. The CDR3 DNA reads as TGTGCCAGCAGTTCCCAGGGGGCAAGCACCGGGGAGCTGTTTTTT.

The chain employs TRBV6-2 or TRBV6-3 and TRBJ1-1; D uncertain. This CDR3 has 12 amino acids. Germline V gene lookup returns CDR1 MNHEY and CDR2 SVGEGT. V lost 4 bases to trimming and J lost 6 bases, with 9 bases between them. The CDR3 is CASSSRTAEAFF. Here the CDR3 DNA reads TGTGCCAGCAGTTCCCGGACGGCTGAAGCTTTCTTT.

This chain links TRBV20-1 with TRBJ2-3; 14 positions agree with TRBD2. Germline trimming cut 5 bases from V and 5 bases from J; bases unmatched to any gene: 6. CDR1 is DFQATT, CDR2 SNEGSKA, per germline (reference sequence). This CDR3 spans 15 amino acids. The CDR3 region has the DNA TGCAGTGCTTCGGGACTAGCGGGAGTTAGAGATACGCAGTATTTT. Amino acid sequence: CSASGLAGVRDTQYF.

The table lists this clonotype with many counts. The V gene is TRBV20-1, the J gene TRBJ2-1; 10 bases map to TRBD2. CDR1 and CDR2 (germline): DFQATT, SNEGSKA (reference sequence). CDR3 length: 15 residues. The J segment lost 1 base and the V segment lost 1 base, leaving 1 base of the junction unmatched. As DNA, the CDR3 is TGCAGTGCTAGAGGGACTAGCGGATCCTACAATGAGCAGTTCTTC. Residues: CSARGTSGSYNEQFF.

CDR3: CASSVSTSGSYTDTQYF. The CDR3 DNA follows: TGTGCCAGCAGCGTATCGACTAGCGGGAGCTACACAGATACGCAGTATTTT. J is TRBJ2-3 and V is TRBV9; 12 bases match TRBD2. V shed 1 base and J 2 bases; nucleotides not matched to a gene: 5. Germline loops: CDR1 SGDLS, CDR2 YYNGEE. The CDR3 extends over 17 amino acids. The entire variable domain, with the rest obtained from reference TRBV9 and TRBJ2-3, is as follows: DSGVTQTPKHLITATGQRVTLRCSPRSGDLSVYWYQQSLDQGLQFLIQYYNGEERAKGNILERFSAQQFPDLHSELNLSSLELGDSALYFCASSVSTSGSYTDTQYFGPGTRLTVL.

This clonotype was detected ten times or more. The chain links TRBV6-1 to TRBJ2-4; TRBD1 matches 7 bases. Germline V lookup: CDR1 MNHNS, CDR2 SASEGT. The CDR3 is made up of 15 amino acids. J lost 7 bases, V lost 4 bases, and 10 bases had no gene match. CDR3 bases: TGTGCCAGCAGTGCCTCGACAGGGCTCGGCAACATTCAGTACTTC. Translated: CASSASTGLGNIQYF.

This clonotype was seen only a few times. The rearrangement links TRBV7-2 to TRBJ2-1, with D perhaps being TRBD1 or TRBD2 (5 bases each). CDR1 and CDR2 (germline): SGHTA, FQGNSA. V gave up 7 bases and J gave up 7 bases, with 14 bases separating them. The CDR3 has 13 amino acids. The chain's CDR3 is CASIPGTMNEQFF. The DNA of the CDR3 is TGTGCCAGCATTCCAGGGACCATGAATGAGCAGTTCTTC.

The chain combines TRBV5-1 with TRBJ1-6; no reliable D call. The CDR3 runs 13 residues. The ends were cut back, 3 bases at V and 12 bases at J, with 13 bases in the middle. CDR1 and CDR2 (germline): SGHRS, YFSETQ. The CDR3: CASSYFTVGPLHF. The CDR3 DNA sequence: TGCGCCAGCAGCTACTTTACCGTCGGACCCCTCCACTTT.

This clonotype was seen only a few times. The V and J genes are TRBV11-3 and TRBJ2-3; 7 bases map to TRBD2. This CDR3 spans 14 amino acids. Germline V gives CDR1 SGHNT, CDR2 YENEEA. Losses at the gene ends were 5 bases for V and 2 bases for J; bases not matched to a gene: 4. The CDR3 protein is CASSPREDTDTQYF. The CDR3 coding sequence is TGTGCCAGCAGCCCACGGGAGGACACAGATACGCAGTATTTT.